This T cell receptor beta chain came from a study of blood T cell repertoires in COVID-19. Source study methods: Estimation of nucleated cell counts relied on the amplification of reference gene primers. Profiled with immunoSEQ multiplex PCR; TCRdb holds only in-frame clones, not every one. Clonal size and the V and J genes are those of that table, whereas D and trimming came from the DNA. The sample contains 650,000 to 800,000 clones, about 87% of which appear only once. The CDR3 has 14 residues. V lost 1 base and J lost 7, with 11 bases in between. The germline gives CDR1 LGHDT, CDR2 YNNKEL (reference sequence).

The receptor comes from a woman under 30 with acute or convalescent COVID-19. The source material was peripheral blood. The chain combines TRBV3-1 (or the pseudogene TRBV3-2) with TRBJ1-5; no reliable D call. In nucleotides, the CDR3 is TGTGCCAGCAGCCAAGTTCCGGGGTCCCAGCCCCAGCATTTT. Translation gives CASSQVPGSQPQHF.